Listed here are 10 T cell receptor beta chains from one sample, sequenced in a study of cytomegalovirus exposure and HLA in healthy donors. Generated by immunoSEQ multiplex PCR, the TCRdb table keeps only in-frame clones and is missing some. The table records about 280,000 clones, 85% to 90% of them present only once. Sequencing was carried out using PBMCs. These receptors were obtained from a woman aged 18-29 years in good health and CMV-seronegative.

The chain carries TRBV25-1 and TRBJ1-2; D possibly corresponds to TRBD1 (6 bases). The germline gives CDR1 MGHDK, CDR2 SYGVNS. Trimming removed 3 bases from V and 8 bases from J, with 13 bases in between. The CDR3 has 13 residues. CDR3 amino acids: CASSEQYRAGYTF. DNA for the CDR3: TGTGCCAGCAGTGAGCAATACAGGGCAGGCTACACCTTC.

The chain employs TRBV28 and TRBJ1-2, with D perhaps matching TRBD1 (6 bases). CDR1 and CDR2 (germline): MDHEN, SYDVKM. The CDR3 has 14 residues. V was shortened by 3 bases and J by 6 bases, with 14 bases between the two germline ends. The CDR3 DNA is TGTGCCAGCAGTTTCGCCGTTCAGGGGCATGGCTACACCTTC. This translates into CASSFAVQGHGYTF.

The rearrangement joins TRBV18 to TRBJ2-5; 10 bases align to TRBD1. The junction had 2 bases not matched to a gene; V was cut back by 3 bases and J by 4 bases. CDR1 KGHSH and CDR2 LQKENI come from the germline V gene. CDR3 size: 14 residues. As DNA, the CDR3 is TGTGCCAGCTCACCGAGGACAGGGGGAGAGACCCAGTACTTC. This translates into CASSPRTGGETQYF. Looking up the rest from reference TRBV18 and TRBJ2-5 gives the full variable domain: NAGVMQNPRHLVRRRGQEARLRCSPMKGHSHVYWYRQLPEEGLKFMVYLQKENIIDESGMPKERFSAEFPKEGPSILRIQQVVRGDSAAYFCASSPRTGGETQYFGPGTRLLVL.

The V and J genes are TRBV4-1 and TRBJ2-7; 11 nucleotides match TRBD1. This CDR3 region has 15 residues. Per germline, CDR1 MGHRA and CDR2 YSYEKL. V was clipped by 5 bases and J by 2 bases; unmatched bases: 5. The chain's CDR3 is CASSVGTGGAYEQYF. In DNA, the CDR3 is TGCGCCAGCAGCGTGGGGACAGGGGGAGCCTACGAGCAGTACTTC.

This chain uses TRBV5-6 with TRBJ2-7; D is perhaps TRBD2 (7 bases). This CDR3 is 16 amino acids long. Trimming left V 0 bases short and J 5 bases short, with 18 bases between. From germline, CDR1 is SGHDT and CDR2 YYEEEE. Here the CDR3 reads CASSLGFSGGADEQYF. CDR3 bases: TGTGCCAGCAGCTTGGGGTTTTCTGGGGGGGCCGACGAGCAGTACTTC.

The V call is TRBV7-6, the J call TRBJ1-2, with no clear D. The length of the CDR3 is 15 residues. Germline V gene sequence: CDR1 SGHVS, CDR2 FNYEAQ. V lost 0 bases and J 3 bases, leaving 11 bases between the germline ends. CDR3 sequence (DNA): TGTGCCAGCAGCTTAGCGCCCGGGTCGGACTATGGCTACACCTTC. As protein: CASSLAPGSDYGYTF. Full variable domain (missing parts from reference TRBV7-6 and TRBJ1-2): GAGVSQSPRYKVTKRGQDVALRCDPISGHVSLYWYRQALGQGPEFLTYFNYEAQQDKSGLPNDRFSAERPEGSISTLTIQRTEQRDSAMYRCASSLAPGSDYGYTFGSGTRLTVV.

The V and J genes are TRBV5-6 and TRBJ1-2; D unresolved. CDR1 and CDR2 (germline): SGHDT, YYEEEE. The ends were cut back, 4 bases at V and 4 bases at J, with 14 bases in the middle. This CDR3 has 14 residues. This CDR3 is CASSRRASFYGYTF. The CDR3 nucleotides read TGTGCCAGCAGCAGGCGGGCATCTTTCTATGGCTACACCTTC.

The chain uses TRBV7-9 and TRBJ2-1; D is possibly TRBD2 (6 bases). Germline loops: CDR1 SEHNR, CDR2 FQNEAQ (reference sequence). The germline V and J ends were trimmed by 5 bases and 6 bases, with 11 bases remaining between them. This CDR3 is 13 amino acids long. The CDR3 here is CASSIPGLNEQFF. The CDR3 region has the DNA TGTGCCAGCAGCATACCGGGACTCAATGAGCAGTTCTTC.

In regard to this clone: Other DNA sequences from this sample encode an identical CDR3 as well. The chain employs TRBV18 and TRBJ1-5, with no clear D. V was shortened by 2 bases and J by 5 bases, with 7 bases between the two germline ends. The germline V gene has CDR1 KGHSH and CDR2 LQKENI. The CDR3 length is 13 residues. CDR3 protein: CASSPSLDQPQHF. In DNA, the CDR3 is TGTGCCAGCTCACCATCTTTAGATCAGCCCCAGCATTTT.

This clone was detected a few times. The genes are TRBV29-1 and TRBJ1-1; D gene ambiguous. V lost 2 bases to trimming and J lost 0 bases, with 7 bases between them. This CDR3 has 13 residues. The germline V gene encodes CDR1 SQVTM and CDR2 ANQGSEA. The CDR3 DNA sequence: TGCAGCGTTGAAACTGTTATGAACACTGAAGCTTTCTTT. It is translated as CSVETVMNTEAFF.